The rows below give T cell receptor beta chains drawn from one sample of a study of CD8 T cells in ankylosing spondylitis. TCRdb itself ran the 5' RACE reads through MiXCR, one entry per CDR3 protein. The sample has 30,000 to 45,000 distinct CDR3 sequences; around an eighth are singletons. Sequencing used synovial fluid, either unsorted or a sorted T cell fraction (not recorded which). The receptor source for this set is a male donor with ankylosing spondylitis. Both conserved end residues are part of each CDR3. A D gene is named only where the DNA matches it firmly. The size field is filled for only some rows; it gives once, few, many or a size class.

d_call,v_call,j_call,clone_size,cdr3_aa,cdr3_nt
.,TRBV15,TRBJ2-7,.,CATSRATASSYEQYF,TGTGCCACCAGCAGAGCTACAGCGAGCTCCTACGAGCAGTACTTC
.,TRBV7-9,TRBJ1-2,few,CASSPRDTRQQTF,TGTGCCAGCAGCCCTCGGGACACCCGTCAGCAAACCTTC
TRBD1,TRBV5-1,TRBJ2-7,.,CASSRDRVSEQYF,TGCGCCAGCAGCAGGGACAGGGTTTCCGAGCAGTACTTC
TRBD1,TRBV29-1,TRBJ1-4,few,CSVYHPGSYRGGRNGEKLFF,TGCAGCGTTTACCATCCGGGGAGTTACAGGGGTGGACGAAACGGAGAAAAACTGTTTTTT
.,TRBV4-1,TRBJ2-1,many,CASSFGQSNNEQFF,TGCGCCAGCAGCTTCGGACAGAGCAACAATGAGCAGTTCTTC
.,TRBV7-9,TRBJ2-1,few,CASSPAPSYNEQFF,TGTGCCAGCAGCCCGGCACCTAGCTACAATGAGCAGTTCTTC
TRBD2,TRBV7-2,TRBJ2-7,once,CASSLGGGNYEQYF,TGTGCCAGCAGCTTAGGGGGGGGAAACTACGAGCAGTACTTC
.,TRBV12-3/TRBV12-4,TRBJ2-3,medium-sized,CASNKRVRSSTDTQYF,TGTGCCAGCAACAAGCGGGTCAGGTCTAGCACAGATACGCAGTATTTT
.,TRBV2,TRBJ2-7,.,CASRGIGGRNSYEQYF,TGTGCCAGCAGGGGGATAGGAGGCAGAAACTCCTACGAGCAGTACTTC
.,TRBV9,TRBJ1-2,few,CASSPADSLYGYTF,TGTGCCAGCAGCCCCGCGGACAGCCTCTATGGCTACACCTTC
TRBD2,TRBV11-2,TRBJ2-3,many,CASSWGASGITSQYF,TGTGCCAGCAGCTGGGGGGCTAGCGGGATAACTTCGCAGTATTTT
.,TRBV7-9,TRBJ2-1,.,CASSFTGSYNEQFF,TGTGCCAGCAGCTTTACAGGGTCCTACAATGAGCAGTTCTTC
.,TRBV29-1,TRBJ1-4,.,CSAVRNEKLFF,TGCAGCGCTGTGAGAAATGAAAAACTGTTTTTT
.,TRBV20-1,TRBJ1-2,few,CSASDRPNYGYTF,TGCAGTGCTAGTGACAGACCAAACTATGGCTACACCTTC
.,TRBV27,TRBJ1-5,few,CASSWGNSNQPQHF,TGTGCCAGCAGCTGGGGGAATAGCAATCAGCCCCAGCATTTT
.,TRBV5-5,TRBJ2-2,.,CASSPLLRAGGTGELFF,TGTGCCAGCAGCCCCCTTCTCCGGGCAGGAGGAACCGGGGAGCTGTTTTTT
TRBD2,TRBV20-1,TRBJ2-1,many,CSARELAGGEYNEQFF,TGCAGTGCTAGAGAGTTAGCGGGGGGAGAGTACAATGAGCAGTTCTTC
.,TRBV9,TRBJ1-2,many,CASSSTYSDKRYGYTF,TGTGCCAGCAGTTCCACCTATAGCGATAAACGGTATGGCTACACCTTC
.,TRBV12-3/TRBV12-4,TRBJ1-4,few,CASSQGTFGEKLFF,TGTGCCAGCAGCCAAGGGACCTTCGGTGAAAAACTGTTTTTT
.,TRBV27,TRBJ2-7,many,CASSSTSFFGEQYF,TGTGCCAGCAGTTCAACTAGTTTTTTTGGCGAGCAGTACTTC
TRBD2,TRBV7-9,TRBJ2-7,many,CASSLGGRVLNEQYF,TGTGCCAGCAGCTTGGGCGGGAGGGTGTTGAACGAGCAGTACTTC
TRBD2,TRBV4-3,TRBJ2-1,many,CASSQDEQREVDNEQFF,TGCGCCAGCAGCCAAGATGAACAGCGGGAGGTCGACAATGAGCAGTTCTTC
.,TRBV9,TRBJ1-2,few,CASSRAGTATYNYGYTF,TGTGCCAGCAGCAGGGCTGGAACAGCGACCTATAACTATGGCTACACCTTC
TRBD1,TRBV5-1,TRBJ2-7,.,CASSPGQGYYEQYF,TGCGCCAGCAGTCCGGGACAGGGTTACTACGAGCAGTACTTC
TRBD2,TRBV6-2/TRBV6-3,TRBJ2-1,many,CASNLAGEEYNEQFF,TGTGCCAGCAATCTAGCGGGAGAAGAGTACAATGAGCAGTTCTTC
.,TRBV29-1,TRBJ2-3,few,CSGDTDTQYF,TGCAGCGGAGACACAGATACGCAGTATTTT
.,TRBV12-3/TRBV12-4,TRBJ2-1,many,CASTSDIPDNEQFF,TGTGCCAGCACCTCGGACATCCCAGACAATGAGCAGTTCTTC
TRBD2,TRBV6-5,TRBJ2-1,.,CASSYSGIGNEQFF,TGTGCCAGCAGTTACAGCGGGATAGGTAATGAGCAGTTCTTC
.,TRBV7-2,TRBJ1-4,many,CASSAWTAAATNEKLFF,TGTGCCAGCAGCGCATGGACAGCCGCTGCAACTAATGAAAAACTGTTTTTT
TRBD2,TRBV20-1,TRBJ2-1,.,CSAKYGGSGRRAYNEQFF,TGCAGTGCTAAGTACGGGGGTAGCGGGAGAAGGGCGTACAATGAGCAGTTCTTC
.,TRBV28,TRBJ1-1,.,CASSLRTAEAFF,TGTGCCAGCAGTTTGAGGACAGCTGAAGCTTTCTTT
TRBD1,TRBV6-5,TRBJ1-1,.,CASSYSSGGTEAFF,TGTGCCAGCAGTTACTCGTCAGGGGGCACTGAAGCTTTCTTT
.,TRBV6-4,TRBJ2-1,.,CASSEGGPVNEQFF,TGTGCCAGCAGTGAGGGGGGCCCTGTTAATGAGCAGTTCTTC
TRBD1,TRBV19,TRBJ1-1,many,CASRSQGAAEAFF,TGTGCCAGTAGGTCCCAGGGGGCGGCTGAAGCTTTCTTT
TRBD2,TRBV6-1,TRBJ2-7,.,CASSPAGGPYEQYF,TGTGCCAGCAGTCCGGCGGGAGGGCCTTACGAGCAGTACTTC
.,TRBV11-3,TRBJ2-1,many,CASSLREGALRDEQFF,TGTGCCAGCAGCTTAAGAGAAGGGGCCCTACGCGATGAGCAGTTCTTC
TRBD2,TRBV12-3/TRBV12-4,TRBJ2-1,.,CASMRSSGNSYNEQFF,TGTGCCAGCATGAGGTCTAGCGGGAACTCCTACAATGAGCAGTTCTTC
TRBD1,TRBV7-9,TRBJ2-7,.,CASSLDGQGRYEQYF,TGTGCCAGCAGCTTAGATGGACAGGGGAGGTACGAGCAGTACTTC
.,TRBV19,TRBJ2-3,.,CATALTDTQYF,TGTGCCACCGCCCTGACAGATACGCAGTATTTT
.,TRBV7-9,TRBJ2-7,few,CASGADFYEQYF,TGTGCCAGCGGCGCGGACTTCTACGAGCAGTACTTC
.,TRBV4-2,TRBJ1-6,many,CASSNGLGEGNSPLHF,TGTGCCAGCAGCAACGGACTGGGAGAGGGTAATTCACCCCTCCACTTT
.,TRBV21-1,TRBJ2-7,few,CASSKDRDRPYEQYF,TGTGCCAGCAGCAAAGATCGGGACAGACCCTACGAGCAGTACTTC
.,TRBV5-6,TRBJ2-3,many,CASSLGGSAQYF,TGTGCCAGCAGCTTGGGGGGGAGCGCGCAGTATTTT
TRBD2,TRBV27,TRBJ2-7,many,CASSPLPSGRVRYEQYF,TGTGCCAGCAGTCCCCTCCCCTCCGGGAGGGTAAGGTACGAGCAGTACTTC
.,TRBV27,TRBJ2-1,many,CASSTAHNEQFF,TGTGCCAGCAGTACGGCTCACAATGAGCAGTTCTTC
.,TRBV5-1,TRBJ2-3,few,CASSPLGGGWITDTQYF,TGCGCCAGCAGCCCCCTGGGAGGGGGGTGGATCACAGATACGCAGTATTTT
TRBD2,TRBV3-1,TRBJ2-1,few,CASSHSTPGLLSSYNEQFF,TGTGCCAGCAGCCATTCAACACCGGGACTACTGAGCTCCTACAATGAGCAGTTCTTC
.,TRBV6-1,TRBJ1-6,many,CASRTPNWEGSPLHF,TGTGCCAGCAGAACCCCAAATTGGGAGGGATCACCCCTCCACTTT
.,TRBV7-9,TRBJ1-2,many,CASSFGAGEHAYGYTF,TGTGCCAGCAGCTTTGGGGCAGGAGAACATGCTTATGGCTACACCTTC
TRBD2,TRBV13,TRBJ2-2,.,CASSPRTSGTGELFF,TGTGCCAGCAGCCCACGGACTAGCGGCACCGGGGAGCTGTTTTTT
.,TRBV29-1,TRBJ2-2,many,CSGRTANTGELFF,TGCAGCGGTCGGACAGCGAACACCGGGGAGCTGTTTTTT
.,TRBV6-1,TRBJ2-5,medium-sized,CASSEAGTQETQYF,TGTGCCAGCAGTGAAGCCGGGACTCAAGAGACCCAGTACTTC
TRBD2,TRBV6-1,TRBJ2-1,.,CASSQGGGWTSGVYNEQFF,TGTGCCAGCAGTCAGGGGGGGGGATGGACTAGCGGGGTGTACAATGAGCAGTTCTTC
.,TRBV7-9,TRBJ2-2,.,CASSQGDLYGELFF,TGTGCCAGCAGCCAAGGGGATCTGTACGGGGAGCTGTTTTTT
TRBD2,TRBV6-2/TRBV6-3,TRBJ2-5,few,CASSIRTSWGETQYF,TGTGCCAGCAGTATCAGGACTAGTTGGGGGGAGACCCAGTACTTC
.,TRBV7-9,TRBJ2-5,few,CASQGTDQYQETQYF,TGTGCCAGCCAGGGAACAGACCAGTACCAAGAGACCCAGTACTTC
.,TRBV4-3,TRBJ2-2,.,CASSQDTGPGYTGELFF,TGCGCCAGCAGCCAAGATACGGGGCCAGGGTACACCGGGGAGCTGTTTTTT
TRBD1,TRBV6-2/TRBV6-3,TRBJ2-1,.,CASTEGQKYNEQFF,TGTGCCAGCACCGAGGGACAGAAATACAATGAGCAGTTCTTC
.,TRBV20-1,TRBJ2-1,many,CSEEVRDYNEQFF,TGCAGTGAGGAGGTGAGGGACTACAATGAGCAGTTCTTC
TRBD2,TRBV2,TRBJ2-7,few,CASSHPGLAGGGYEQYF,TGTGCCAGCAGTCACCCGGGACTAGCGGGAGGGGGCTACGAGCAGTACTTC